One sample yielded the 25 T cell receptor beta chains listed below, sequenced in a study of early T cells in non-severe SARS-CoV-2 infection. TCRdb re-analysed the 5' RACE reads in MiXCR, keeping a single row per CDR3 protein. Here the sample spans over 55,000 distinct CDR3 sequences, about 12% being singletons. The sequenced sample was whole blood. The origin of the receptors is an adult who was a healthcare worker with PCR-confirmed SARS-CoV-2 infection or an uninfected control (not recorded which).

This clonotype was observed many times. The chain links TRBV30 to TRBJ2-3; D possibly corresponds to TRBD2 (5 bases). The CDR3 is 14 residues long. Germline V CDR1 and CDR2: GTSNPN, SVGIG (reference sequence). V lost 1 base, J lost 2 bases, and 10 bases lay in between. CDR3 loop: CAWSAVGDTDTQYF. In DNA, the CDR3 is TGTGCCTGGAGTGCAGTCGGGGACACAGATACGCAGTATTTT.

Many counts were recorded for this clonotype. The chain links TRBV15 to TRBJ2-7; D perhaps matches TRBD1 (5 bases). CDR1 and CDR2 (germline): LNHNV, YYDKDF (reference sequence). The CDR3 contains 15 residues. Trimming stripped 0 bases from V and 5 bases from J, with 14 bases between. CDR3 bases: TGTGCCACCAGCAGAGATAGGAGCAGGGTGAACGAGCAGTACTTC. This gives the protein CATSRDRSRVNEQYF.

The V and J genes are TRBV5-1 and TRBJ2-2; D is undetermined. CDR1 SGHRS and CDR2 YFSETQ come from the germline V gene. The CDR3 runs to 13 residues. V gave up 0 bases and J gave up 7 bases, with 7 bases separating them. This chain's CDR3 is CASSLAGDGELFF. For the CDR3, the DNA is TGCGCCAGCAGCTTGGCCGGTGACGGGGAGCTGTTTTTT.

This clonotype was counted at least ten times. This rearrangement joins TRBV3-1 to TRBJ2-3; TRBD2 might be the D (7 bases). The CDR3 is 15 amino acids. CDR1 and CDR2 from the germline V gene are LGHDT and YNNKEL (reference sequence). Trimming removed 4 bases from V and 4 bases from J, with 15 bases in between. The CDR3 is CASSLQGSGADTQYF. CDR3 sequence (DNA): TGTGCCAGCAGCCTACAGGGAAGCGGGGCAGATACGCAGTATTTT.

In its sample, this clonotype was seen many times. The chain carries TRBV7-8 and TRBJ2-7, with D possibly being TRBD2 (5 bases). V lost 4 bases to trimming and J lost 2 bases, with 15 bases between them. Per germline, CDR1 SGHVS and CDR2 FQNEAQ. The CDR3 has 15 residues. CDR3: CASSSEGLSTYEQYF. DNA of the CDR3: TGTGCCAGCAGCTCGGAAGGACTGTCTACCTACGAGCAGTACTTC.

This clonotype was counted a few times. J is TRBJ2-7 and V is TRBV7-2, with D perhaps matching TRBD1 (5 bases). The germline gives CDR1 SGHTA, CDR2 FQGNSA. This CDR3 is built from 15 residues. The ends were cut back, 4 bases at V and 2 bases at J, with 15 bases in the middle. The chain's CDR3 is CASSSGGRVPYEQYF. The CDR3 nucleotides read TGTGCCAGCAGCTCGGGCGGCAGGGTGCCCTACGAGCAGTACTTC.

The table lists this clonotype with a few counts. The J gene is TRBJ1-1, the V gene TRBV29-1; no definite D call. Germline V gene sequence: CDR1 SQVTM, CDR2 ANQGSEA. The CDR3 extends over 15 amino acids. The V and J ends lost 6 bases and 4 bases respectively, with 21 bases between them. The CDR3 DNA follows: TGCAGCGTCCCCCAGGCGCCGGGAGGGCCCACTGAAGCTTTCTTT. Protein sequence: CSVPQAPGGPTEAFF.

This clonotype was seen a few times. V usage is TRBV7-9 and J usage is TRBJ2-1, with 9 bases fitting TRBD1. CDR1 is SEHNR and CDR2 is FQNEAQ in the germline V gene (reference sequence). There are 15 residues in the CDR3. V gave up 4 bases and J gave up 6 bases; unmatched junction bases: 7. CDR3 protein: CASSYVQGAPNEQFF. The CDR3 region has the DNA TGTGCCAGCAGCTACGTACAGGGGGCACCCAATGAGCAGTTCTTC.

This clonotype was detected ten times or more. The genes are TRBV7-9 and TRBJ1-2, with D possibly being TRBD1 (5 bases). The CDR3 runs 13 residues. The V end lost 0 bases, the J end lost 6 bases, and 8 bases lay between the germline ends. CDR1 is SEHNR and CDR2 is FQNEAQ in the germline V gene (reference sequence). The CDR3 region has the DNA TGTGCCAGCAGCTTAGCGCTCAGGGATGGCTACACCTTC. Its protein product is CASSLALRDGYTF.

Only a few counts were recorded for this clonotype. The chain uses TRBV12-3 or TRBV12-4 and TRBJ2-7, with D possibly being TRBD1 (6 bases). CDR3 length: 14 amino acids. V was clipped by 5 bases and J by 5 bases, with 16 bases between them. The CDR3 DNA reads as TGTGCCAGCAGTCGCTCGACAGGCCCCAACGAGCAGTACTTC. Translation gives CASSRSTGPNEQYF.

This clonotype has just a few counts. The chain is built from TRBV5-8 and TRBJ2-3; a weak D match, TRBD1 (5 bases). CDR3 size: 14 residues. V shed 0 bases and J shed 5 bases, with 10 bases lying between them. CDR1 and CDR2 from the germline V gene are SGHTS and YDEGEE. CDR3 coding DNA: TGTGCCAGCAGCTTGGCCAGGGCGATAGATACGCAGTATTTT. It codes for CASSLARAIDTQYF.

This clonotype was detected ten times or more. The J gene is TRBJ2-7, the V gene TRBV2; the D is unclear. Germline-derived CDR1 and CDR2 are SNHLY and FYNNEI. CDR3 length equals 11 residues. Trimming took off 3 bases at V and 6 bases at J, with 6 bases between the two ends. The DNA of the CDR3 is TGTGCCAGCAGTGAGTCGGGCGAGCAGTACTTC. Its translation is CASSESGEQYF.

This clonotype occurred many times. The chain recombines TRBV30 with TRBJ2-3, with a tentative D call TRBD2 (7 bases). This CDR3 region has 17 residues. The germline V gene has CDR1 GTSNPN and CDR2 SVGIG (reference sequence). Between the trimmed V and J ends, which lost 2 bases and 1 base, there was a span of 19 bases. CDR3 region: CAWSSMGGGHGTDTQYF. CDR3 sequence (DNA): TGTGCCTGGAGTTCCATGGGCGGGGGACATGGCACAGATACGCAGTATTTT.

This clonotype has ten or more counts. The chain combines TRBV5-6 with TRBJ2-1, with a possible D match to TRBD2 (5 bases). V lost 5 bases, J lost 7 bases, and 22 bases lay in between. This CDR3 contains 16 residues. Germline loops: CDR1 SGHDT, CDR2 YYEEEE. CDR3: CASRFRVQEVGNEQFF. The CDR3 DNA reads TGTGCCAGCAGATTTAGGGTGCAGGAGGTTGGGAATGAGCAGTTCTTC. The whole variable domain, filled in from reference TRBV5-6 and TRBJ2-1, reads DAGVTQSPTHLIKTRGQQVTLRCSPKSGHDTVSWYQQALGQGPQFIFQYYEEEERQRGNFPDRFSGHQFPNYSSELNVNALLLGDSALYLCASRFRVQEVGNEQFFGPGTRLTVL.

This clonotype was picked up many times. V is TRBV29-1 and J is TRBJ1-1, with D unresolved. This CDR3 spans 10 amino acids. Germline V lookup: CDR1 SQVTM, CDR2 ANQGSEA. Between the trimmed V and J ends, which lost 3 bases and 6 bases, there was a span of 5 bases. CDR3 DNA sequence: TGCAGCGTTGACCGGTCTGAAGCTTTCTTT. This gives the protein CSVDRSEAFF.

This clonotype was recorded many times. The J gene is TRBJ1-2, the V gene TRBV7-9; TRBD1 matches at 8 bases. The CDR3 has 15 residues. Germline-derived CDR1 and CDR2 are SEHNR and FQNEAQ (reference sequence). J was trimmed by 0 bases and V by 4 bases; bases with no gene match: 4. In DNA, the CDR3 is TGTGCCAGCAGCTACGGACAGGGAGCTAACTATGGCTACACCTTC. It specifies CASSYGQGANYGYTF.

The sample holds many counts of this clonotype. This chain uses TRBV7-9 with TRBJ1-4; D is ambiguous. Trimming stripped 6 bases from V and 5 bases from J, with 13 bases between. This CDR3 comprises 14 residues. In germline, CDR1 is SEHNR, CDR2 FQNEAQ (reference sequence). The CDR3: CASSSLAVNEKLFF. CDR3 DNA: TGTGCCAGCAGTTCTTTGGCAGTAAATGAAAAACTGTTTTTT.

This clonotype was recorded a few times. The chain has TRBV6-2 or TRBV6-3 and TRBJ2-5, with no clear D. CDR1 is MNHEY, CDR2 SVGEGT, per germline. The CDR3 runs to 13 residues. V dropped 6 bases and J dropped 7 bases, with 15 bases sitting between them. CDR3 residues: CASRWAGTGTQYF. The CDR3 DNA follows: TGTGCCAGCAGATGGGCCGGCACGGGGACCCAGTACTTC.

The chain joins TRBV9 to TRBJ1-1, with a weak D call TRBD1 (6 bases). CDR1 is SGDLS, CDR2 YYNGEE, per germline. Trimming took 3 bases from V and 3 from J, leaving 12 bases between them. The CDR3 is made up of 14 amino acids. The CDR3 bases are TGTGCCAGCAGCGCCATGGGGGCCCACACTGAAGCTTTCTTT. It is translated as CASSAMGAHTEAFF. The full variable domain, with the rest looked up from reference TRBV9 and TRBJ1-1, is DSGVTQTPKHLITATGQRVTLRCSPRSGDLSVYWYQQSLDQGLQFLIQYYNGEERAKGNILERFSAQQFPDLHSELNLSSLELGDSALYFCASSAMGAHTEAFFGQGTRLTVV.

This clonotype was seen more than once but under ten times. The chain uses TRBV6-4 and TRBJ2-1; D is possibly TRBD1 or TRBD2 (5 bases each). Germline CDR1 MRHNA, CDR2 SNTAGT. The CDR3 runs to 14 residues. Trimming removed 6 bases at V and 9 bases at J, with 18 bases between. As DNA, the CDR3 is TGTGCCAGCAGCCTAAACGAGGGGACGAGTGAGCAGTTCTTC. Protein sequence: CASSLNEGTSEQFF.

This clonotype has at least ten counts. The CDR3 DNA reads TGTGCCAGCAGTCCCCACAGGGACGGGGTACAAGAGCAGTACTTC. Its protein is CASSPHRDGVQEQYF. The chain has TRBV28 and TRBJ2-7; D may be TRBD1 (6 bases). The V and J ends lost 5 bases and 7 bases respectively, with 21 bases between them. The length of the CDR3 is 15 residues. Germline V gene data show CDR1 as MDHEN and CDR2 as SYDVKM.

This clonotype was seen repeatedly, ten times or more. This chain uses TRBV6-1 with TRBJ2-7; 7 bases agree with TRBD2. CDR1 is MNHNS, CDR2 SASEGT, per germline. This CDR3 has 15 amino acids. Trimming took 1 base from V and 1 from J; bases not matched to a gene: 4. CDR3 in DNA: TGTGCCAGCAGTGAAGACCCTAGCGGATCCTACGAGCAGTACTTC. It codes for CASSEDPSGSYEQYF.

This clonotype came up many times. The chain carries TRBV12-3 or TRBV12-4 and TRBJ2-2; 9 positions match TRBD1. The J segment lost 6 bases and the V segment lost 6 bases, leaving 14 bases of the junction unmatched. The CDR3 sequence is 17 residues long. CDR3 coding DNA: TGTGCCAGCAGCCAAGTCCCGGGACAGGGTGGAGCCGGGGAGCTGTTTTTT. Translated: CASSQVPGQGGAGELFF.

This clonotype appeared many times. This sequence joins TRBV7-9 and TRBJ2-7, with D perhaps matching TRBD1 (6 bases). CDR3 length: 15 amino acids. The germline V and J ends were trimmed by 5 bases and 2 bases, with 16 bases remaining between them. Germline V lookup: CDR1 SEHNR, CDR2 FQNEAQ (reference sequence). The CDR3 sequence: CASSGRTVEAYEQYF. The CDR3 bases are TGTGCCAGCAGCGGGCGGACAGTCGAAGCCTACGAGCAGTACTTC. The variable domain in full, completed from reference TRBV7-9 and TRBJ2-7, reads DTGVSQNPRHKITKRGQNVTFRCDPISEHNRLYWYRQTLGQGPEFLTYFQNEAQLEKSRLLSDRFSAERPKGSFSTLEIQRTEQGDSAMYLCASSGRTVEAYEQYFGPGTRLTVT.

This clonotype was counted at least ten times. The gene calls are TRBV20-1 and TRBJ2-2, with TRBD1 matching 7 bases. V trimming: 4 bases; J trimming: 6 bases; junction bases outside the gene matches: 2. The CDR3 runs 12 residues. Germline V gene data show CDR1 as DFQATT and CDR2 as SNEGSKA (reference sequence). The CDR3 region is CSAITGAGELFF. The CDR3 bases are TGCAGTGCTATCACAGGGGCCGGGGAGCTGTTTTTT.